These 20 T cell receptor beta chains came from one sample sequenced in a study of Ad26.COV2.S vaccination and SARS-CoV-2 variants. Sequencing used immunoSEQ multiplex PCR; TCRdb keeps in-frame clones, though not all of them. The data show 300,000 to 350,000 clones, 75% to 90% seen once. Indicated treatment: roughly 20 received Ad26.COV2.S at low or high dose, single or two shots; a few received placebo; per-sample allocation not given. Collection of samples fell on day 63 after the first vaccine or placebo injection. The specimen was peripheral blood, collected in a trial of Ad26.COV2.S vaccine versus placebo. These receptors were taken from a person aged 18 to 65 who received the Ad26.COV2.S COVID-19 vaccine or a placebo.

The chain carries TRBV4-1 and TRBJ2-7, with D possibly being TRBD1 or TRBD2 (5 bases each). Germline V gives CDR1 MGHRA, CDR2 YSYEKL. The V end was cut by 2 bases, the J end by 0 bases, with 14 bases between. The CDR3 extends over 16 amino acids. DNA of the CDR3: TGCGCCAGCAGCCAACAGCCTCGAGGGGCCTCCTACGAGCAGTACTTC. Amino acids: CASSQQPRGASYEQYF.

V gene TRBV4-2 combines with J gene TRBJ2-7, with 8 bases fitting TRBD2. CDR3 length equals 17 residues. CDR1 is LGHNA, CDR2 YNFKEQ, per germline. With V trimmed by 3 bases and J by 2 bases, 12 bases remained unmatched. CDR3 residues: CASSQAMSGGTTYEQYF. CDR3 nucleotides: TGTGCCAGCAGCCAGGCCATGAGCGGGGGAACGACCTACGAGCAGTACTTC.

The rearrangement links TRBV10-3 to TRBJ2-1, with TRBD2 matching over 8 bases. The junction had 12 bases not matched to a gene; V was cut back by 11 bases and J by 6 bases. The CDR3 totals 14 residues. Germline V gene data show CDR1 as ENHRY and CDR2 as SYGVKD. CDR3 region: CAASGTRDSNEQFF. The CDR3 DNA sequence: TGTGCCGCTTCCGGGACTAGAGATAGCAATGAGCAGTTCTTC.

This chain connects TRBV3-1 (or the pseudogene TRBV3-2) to TRBJ1-4, with D tentatively TRBD1 (5 bases). V gave up 4 bases and J gave up 8 bases, with 17 bases separating them. The CDR3 is made up of 15 amino acids. Looked up from germline, CDR1 is LGHDT and CDR2 is YNNKEL (reference sequence). The CDR3 sequence: CASSRTRDPREKLFF. CDR3 in DNA: TGTGCCAGCAGCCGAACCAGGGATCCGCGCGAAAAACTGTTTTTT.

This clone has at least ten counts. V and J are TRBV30 and TRBJ2-2; D is unresolved. This CDR3 is built from 14 residues. CDR1 is GTSNPN and CDR2 is SVGIG in the germline V gene (reference sequence). The ends were cut back, 3 bases at V and 4 bases at J, with 12 bases in the middle. The CDR3 DNA follows: TGTGCCTGGAGACCCTCCAGGAGCACCGGGGAGCTGTTTTTT. Protein: CAWRPSRSTGELFF.

This clone was seen a handful of times. The V gene is TRBV4-1, the J gene TRBJ1-5, with no clear D. The CDR3 runs to 15 residues. Trimming took 3 bases from V and 1 from J, leaving 10 bases between them. Looked up from germline, CDR1 is MGHRA and CDR2 is YSYEKL. As DNA, the CDR3 is TGCGCCAGCAGCCAGGTAGTCGGGAGCAATCAGCCCCAGCATTTT. Amino acids: CASSQVVGSNQPQHF.

The rearrangement links TRBV6-6 to TRBJ1-1; TRBD1 agrees at 7 bases. This CDR3 spans 14 amino acids. Per the germline V gene, CDR1 is MNHNY and CDR2 is SVGAGI (reference sequence). The V segment lost 5 bases and the J segment 0 bases; nucleotides outside the gene matches: 3. The CDR3 reads CASSPTGVNTEAFF. CDR3 DNA: TGTGCCAGCAGTCCTACAGGGGTGAACACTGAAGCTTTCTTT.

The sample holds one count of this clone. V and J are TRBV28 and TRBJ1-5; possible D gene TRBD1, 5 bases. CDR3 length: 13 amino acids. Deletions cut 5 bases from V and 6 bases from J, with 11 bases between. Germline loops: CDR1 MDHEN, CDR2 SYDVKM. The CDR3 sequence: CASSVQGLQPQHF. The CDR3 DNA follows: TGTGCCAGCAGTGTCCAGGGACTTCAGCCCCAGCATTTT.

This clone was seen once. The CDR3: CASSFEGWSGYTF. The CDR3, as DNA: TGTGCCAGCAGTTTTGAGGGGTGGAGCGGCTACACCTTC. The V and J genes are TRBV27 and TRBJ1-2; tentatively, D is TRBD1 (5 bases). CDR1 is MNHEY, CDR2 SMNVEV, per germline (reference sequence). The CDR3 length is 13 residues. With 3 bases removed from V and 8 bases from J, the gap between germline ends came to 13 bases.

The chain combines TRBV5-6 with TRBJ1-1; unclear D gene. With 0 bases removed from V and 1 base from J, the gap between germline ends came to 13 bases. CDR1 is SGHDT and CDR2 is YYEEEE in the germline V gene. The CDR3 spans 16 residues. CDR3 in DNA: TGTGCCAGCAGCTTGGTGGAACTTGGAGGGAACACTGAAGCTTTCTTT. It translates to CASSLVELGGNTEAFF.

The J gene is TRBJ2-7, the V gene TRBV27; no reliable D call. The CDR3 runs 16 residues. Germline V gene lookup returns CDR1 MNHEY and CDR2 SMNVEV (reference sequence). V dropped 4 bases and J dropped 4 bases, with 20 bases sitting between them. The CDR3 reads CASSSPTSLGKYEQYF. CDR3 bases: TGTGCCAGCAGTTCCCCGACGAGCCTTGGGAAGTACGAGCAGTACTTC.

This rearrangement joins TRBV5-5 to TRBJ1-1, with a tentative D call TRBD1 (5 bases). Per germline, CDR1 SGHKS and CDR2 YYEKEE (reference sequence). Trimming took 2 bases from V and 4 from J, leaving 12 bases between them. The CDR3 has 14 amino acids. CDR3 loop: CASSLQVLGTEAFF. CDR3 DNA sequence: TGTGCCAGCAGCTTACAGGTTTTGGGCACTGAAGCTTTCTTT. Based on the CDR3 plus reference TRBV5-5 and TRBJ1-1, the full variable domain is DAGVTQSPTHLIKTRGQQVTLRCSPISGHKSVSWYQQVLGQGPQFIFQYYEKEERGRGNFPDRFSARQFPNYSSELNVNALLLGDSALYLCASSLQVLGTEAFFGQGTRLTVV.

This chain links TRBV9 with TRBJ1-1, with TRBD1 matching over 7 bases. CDR1 is SGDLS and CDR2 is YYNGEE in the germline V gene. The trim removed 4 bases at V and 1 base at J, leaving 4 bases unmatched. The CDR3 is 14 amino acids. CDR3 nucleotide sequence: TGTGCCAGCAGCTCCCGACAGGGGAACACTGAAGCTTTCTTT. It yields the protein CASSSRQGNTEAFF.

The gene calls are TRBV4-1 and TRBJ2-7; D ambiguous. Trimming removed 2 bases from V and 2 bases from J, with 13 bases in between. This CDR3 is 15 amino acids long. Germline V gives CDR1 MGHRA, CDR2 YSYEKL. CDR3 coding DNA: TGCGCCAGCAGCCAACTCCTCCTAACAACCTACGAGCAGTACTTC. This encodes CASSQLLLTTYEQYF.

The CDR3 sequence: CASSQQGYNSPLHF. The CDR3 nucleotides read TGCGCCAGCAGCCAGCAGGGCTATAATTCACCCCTCCACTTT. J is TRBJ1-6 and V is TRBV4-3; a possible D gene is TRBD1 (5 bases). The CDR3 is made up of 14 amino acids. Trimming removed 3 bases from V and 3 bases from J, with 6 bases in between. Germline V gene sequence: CDR1 LGHNA, CDR2 YSLEER.

This clone was recorded only once. The rearrangement joins TRBV5-1 to TRBJ2-7, with 9 bases that match TRBD2. CDR3 size: 16 residues. The V and J ends lost 1 base and 7 bases, in that order; junction bases with no gene match: 12. CDR1 SGHRS and CDR2 YFSETQ come from the germline V gene. The DNA for the CDR3 is TGCGCCAGCAGCTTGCGGTTCACTAGCGGGCCCCGGGAGCAGTACTTC. Amino acid sequence: CASSLRFTSGPREQYF.

This clone was detected once. V usage is TRBV27 and J usage is TRBJ2-2; D possibly corresponds to TRBD2 (6 bases). This CDR3 has 13 amino acids. Deletions cut 3 bases from V and 7 bases from J, with 9 bases between. CDR1 is MNHEY and CDR2 is SMNVEV in the germline V gene (reference sequence). The CDR3 sequence: CASSFGGNGELFF. The CDR3, as DNA: TGTGCCAGCAGTTTTGGGGGGAACGGGGAGCTGTTTTTT.

The chain carries TRBV7-6 and TRBJ2-5; TRBD2 aligns across 13 bases. CDR1 is SGHVS and CDR2 is FNYEAQ in the germline V gene. The CDR3 spans 20 residues. With V trimmed by 4 bases and J by 4 bases, 18 bases remained unmatched. CDR3 region: CASSSPRTSGRDIRGETQYF. For the CDR3, the DNA is TGTGCCAGCAGCTCCCCCCGGACTAGCGGGAGAGACATTCGGGGAGAGACCCAGTACTTC.

This chain connects TRBV13 to TRBJ1-2; TRBD1 agrees at 7 bases. Trimming at V came to 5 bases and at J to 9 bases, leaving 6 bases not matched to a gene. Germline values: CDR1 PRHDT, CDR2 FYEKMQ (reference sequence). There are 12 residues in the CDR3. In nucleotides, the CDR3 is TGTGCCAGCAGCACAATGACAGGGAGCTACACCTTC. Its translation: CASSTMTGSYTF.

This rearrangement joins TRBV5-4 to TRBJ2-3; a weak D match, TRBD2 (6 bases). Germline V CDR1 and CDR2: SGHNT, YYREEE (reference sequence). Trimming stripped 0 bases from V and 5 bases from J, with 13 bases between. The CDR3 runs to 15 residues. CDR3: CASSLGGTWGDTQYF. Here the CDR3 DNA reads TGTGCCAGCAGCTTGGGCGGGACTTGGGGAGATACGCAGTATTTT.